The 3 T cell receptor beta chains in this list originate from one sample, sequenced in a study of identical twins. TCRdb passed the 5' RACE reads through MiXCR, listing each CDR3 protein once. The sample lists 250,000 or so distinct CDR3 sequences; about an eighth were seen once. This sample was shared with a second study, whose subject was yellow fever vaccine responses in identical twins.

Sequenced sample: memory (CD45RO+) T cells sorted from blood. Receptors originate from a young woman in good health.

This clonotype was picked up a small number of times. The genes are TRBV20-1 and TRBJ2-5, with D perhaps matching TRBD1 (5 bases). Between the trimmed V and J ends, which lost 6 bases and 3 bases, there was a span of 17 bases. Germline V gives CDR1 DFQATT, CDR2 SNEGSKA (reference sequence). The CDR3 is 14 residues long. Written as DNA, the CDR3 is TGCAGTGCCCTACCGATCCGACAGAAAGAGACCCAGTACTTC. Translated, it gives CSALPIRQKETQYF.

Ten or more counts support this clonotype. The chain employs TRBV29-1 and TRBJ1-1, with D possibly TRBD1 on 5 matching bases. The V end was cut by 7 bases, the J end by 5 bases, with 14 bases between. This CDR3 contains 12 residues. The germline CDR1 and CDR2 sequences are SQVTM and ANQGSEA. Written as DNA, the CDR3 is TGCAGCGCCCTGGGCAGGGTTACTGAAGCTTTCTTT. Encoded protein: CSALGRVTEAFF.

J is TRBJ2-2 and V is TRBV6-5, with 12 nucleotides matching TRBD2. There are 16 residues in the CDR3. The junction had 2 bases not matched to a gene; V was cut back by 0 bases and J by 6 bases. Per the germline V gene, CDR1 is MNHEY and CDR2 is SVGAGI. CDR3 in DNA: TGTGCCAGCAGTTACTCGGGACTAGCGGGCGCCGGGGAGCTGTTTTTT. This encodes CASSYSGLAGAGELFF.